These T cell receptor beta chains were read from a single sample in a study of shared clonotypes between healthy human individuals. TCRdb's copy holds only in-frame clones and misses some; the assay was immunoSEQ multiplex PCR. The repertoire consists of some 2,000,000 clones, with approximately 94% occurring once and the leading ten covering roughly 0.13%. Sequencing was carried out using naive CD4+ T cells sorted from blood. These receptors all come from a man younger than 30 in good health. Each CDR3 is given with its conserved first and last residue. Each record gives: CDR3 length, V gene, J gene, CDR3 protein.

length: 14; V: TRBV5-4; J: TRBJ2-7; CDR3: CASSPDRATYEQYF
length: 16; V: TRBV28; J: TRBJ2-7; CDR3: CASTDPGGLRPYEQYF
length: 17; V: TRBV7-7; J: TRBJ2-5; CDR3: CASSQGGQGSVQETQYF
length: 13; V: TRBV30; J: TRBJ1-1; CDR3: CAWTKGAYTEAFF
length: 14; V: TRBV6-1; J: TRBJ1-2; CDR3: CASNPDGANYGYTF
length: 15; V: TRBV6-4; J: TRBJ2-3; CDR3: CASRERGGSTDTQYF
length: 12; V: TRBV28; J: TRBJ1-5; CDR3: CASSLKNQPQHF
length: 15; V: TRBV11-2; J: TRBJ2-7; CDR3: CASSPTTGTYHEQYF
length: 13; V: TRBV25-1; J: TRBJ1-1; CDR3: CASSESGDTEAFF
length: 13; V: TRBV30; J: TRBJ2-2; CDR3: CAWSVSDTGELFF
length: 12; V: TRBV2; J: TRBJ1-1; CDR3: CARGVSNTEAFF
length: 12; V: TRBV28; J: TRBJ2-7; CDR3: CASSFLGSEQYF
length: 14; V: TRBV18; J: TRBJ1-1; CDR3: CASSLTGVDTEAFF
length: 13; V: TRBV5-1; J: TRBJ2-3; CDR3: CASSLAEVDTQYF
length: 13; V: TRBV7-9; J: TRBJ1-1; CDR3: CASSLVLNTEAFF
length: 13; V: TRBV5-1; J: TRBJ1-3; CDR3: CASSDSSGNTIYF
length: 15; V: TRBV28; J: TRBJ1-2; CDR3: CASIPQGRLGYGYTF
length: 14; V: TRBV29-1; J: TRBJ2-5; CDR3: CSVEDQGVPETQYF
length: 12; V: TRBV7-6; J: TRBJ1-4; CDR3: CASSLFNEKLFF
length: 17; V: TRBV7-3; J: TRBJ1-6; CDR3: CASRYWDRGRVCSPLHF
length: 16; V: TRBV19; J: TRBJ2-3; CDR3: CASSIRQREGLDTQYF
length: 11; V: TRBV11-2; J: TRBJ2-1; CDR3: CASSLGVQQFF
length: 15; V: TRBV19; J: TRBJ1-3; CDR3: CASSPGSIGGNTIYF
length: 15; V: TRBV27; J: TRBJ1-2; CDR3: CASSLSGQVNYGYTF
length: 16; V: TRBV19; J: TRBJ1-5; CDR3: CASSMFSGTSNQPQHF
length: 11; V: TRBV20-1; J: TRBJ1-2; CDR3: CSARASYGYTF
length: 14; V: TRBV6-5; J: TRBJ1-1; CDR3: CASSRGLLNTEAFF
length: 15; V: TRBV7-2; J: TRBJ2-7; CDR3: CASSLVTSGTREQYF
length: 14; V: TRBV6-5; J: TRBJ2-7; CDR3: CASSQGHLAFEQYF
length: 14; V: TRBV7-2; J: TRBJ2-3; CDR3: CAGNVQGPADTQYF
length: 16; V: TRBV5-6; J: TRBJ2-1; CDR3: CASSAGLAGGWDEQFF
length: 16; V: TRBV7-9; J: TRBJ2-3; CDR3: CASSPLAGGSTDTQYF
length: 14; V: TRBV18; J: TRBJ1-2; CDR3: CASSPSSISHGYTF
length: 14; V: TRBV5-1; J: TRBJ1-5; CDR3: CASSLDSSNQPQHF
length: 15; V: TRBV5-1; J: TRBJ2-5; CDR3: CASSLEAGRAETQYF
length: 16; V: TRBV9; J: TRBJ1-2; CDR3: CASSPSPDRGGYGYTF
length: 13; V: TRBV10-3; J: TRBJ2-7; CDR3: CAISEGLGYEQYF
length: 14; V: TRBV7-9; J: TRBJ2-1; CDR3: CASSTGTSRREQFF
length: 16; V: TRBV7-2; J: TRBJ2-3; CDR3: CASSSRLAGNTDTQYF
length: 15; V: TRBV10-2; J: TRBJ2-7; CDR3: CASSERRAYSYEQYF
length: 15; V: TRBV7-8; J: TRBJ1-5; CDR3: CASSLDGVSNQPQHF
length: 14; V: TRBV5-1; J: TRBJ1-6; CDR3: CASSPDRDNSPLHF
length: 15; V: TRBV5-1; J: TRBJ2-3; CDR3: CASRPGTSGTDTQYF
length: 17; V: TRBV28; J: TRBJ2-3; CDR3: CASSSTTGTPSTDTQYF
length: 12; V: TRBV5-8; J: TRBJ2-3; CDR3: CASRQGTDTQYF
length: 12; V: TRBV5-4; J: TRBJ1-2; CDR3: CATTGEGYGYTF
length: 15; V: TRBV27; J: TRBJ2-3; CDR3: CASSLSGPGENTQYF
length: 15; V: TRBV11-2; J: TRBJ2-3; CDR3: CASSLEGGDTDTQYF
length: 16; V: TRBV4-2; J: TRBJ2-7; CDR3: CASSPHGSGNRYEQYF
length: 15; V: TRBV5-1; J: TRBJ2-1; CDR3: CASNFRQEGYNEQFF
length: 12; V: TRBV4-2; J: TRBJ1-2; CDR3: CASSLGVGGYTF
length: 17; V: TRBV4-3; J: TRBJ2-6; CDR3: CASSQSLTLSGANVLTF
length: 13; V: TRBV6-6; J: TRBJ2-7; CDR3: CASSYVQAGEQYF
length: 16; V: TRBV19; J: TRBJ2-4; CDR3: CASSIKRSLAKNIQYF
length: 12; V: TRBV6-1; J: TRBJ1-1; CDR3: CASSVRNTEAFF
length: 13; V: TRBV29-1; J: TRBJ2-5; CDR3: CSARQGALETQYF
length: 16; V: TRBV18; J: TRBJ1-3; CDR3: CASSPPGGSSGNTIYF
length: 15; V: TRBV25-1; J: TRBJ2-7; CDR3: CASRTRDSHFYEQYF
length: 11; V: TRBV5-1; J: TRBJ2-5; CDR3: CASSLRETQYF